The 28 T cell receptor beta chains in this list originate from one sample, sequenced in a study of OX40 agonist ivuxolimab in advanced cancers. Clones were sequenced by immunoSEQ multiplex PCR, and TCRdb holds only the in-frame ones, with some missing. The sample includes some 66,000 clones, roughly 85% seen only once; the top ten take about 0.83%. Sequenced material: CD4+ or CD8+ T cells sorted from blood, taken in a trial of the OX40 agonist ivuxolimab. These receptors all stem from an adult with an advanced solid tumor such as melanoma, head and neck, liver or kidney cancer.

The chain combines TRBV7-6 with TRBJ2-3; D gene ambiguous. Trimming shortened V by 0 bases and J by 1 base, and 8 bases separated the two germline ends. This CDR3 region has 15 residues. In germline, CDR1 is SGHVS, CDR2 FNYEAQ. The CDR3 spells CASSLALLGTDTQYF. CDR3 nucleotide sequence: TGTGCCAGCAGCTTAGCGTTGTTAGGCACAGATACGCAGTATTTT.

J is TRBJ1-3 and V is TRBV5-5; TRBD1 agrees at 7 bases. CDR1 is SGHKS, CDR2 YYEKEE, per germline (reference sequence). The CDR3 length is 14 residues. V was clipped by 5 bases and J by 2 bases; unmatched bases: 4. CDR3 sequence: CASRVTGAGNTIYF. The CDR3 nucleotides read TGTGCCAGCAGGGTAACAGGGGCTGGAAACACCATATATTTT.

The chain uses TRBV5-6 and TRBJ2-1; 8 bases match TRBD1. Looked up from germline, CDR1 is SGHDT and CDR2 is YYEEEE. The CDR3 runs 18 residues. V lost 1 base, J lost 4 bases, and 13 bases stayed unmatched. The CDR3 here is CASSLNLGQGAWYNEQFF. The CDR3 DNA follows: TGTGCCAGCAGCTTGAACCTAGGACAGGGTGCATGGTACAATGAGCAGTTCTTC.

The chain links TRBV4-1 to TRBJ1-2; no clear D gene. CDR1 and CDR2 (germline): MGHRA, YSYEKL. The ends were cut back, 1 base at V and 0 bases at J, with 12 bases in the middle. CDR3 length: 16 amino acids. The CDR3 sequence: CASSQVGREPNYGYTF. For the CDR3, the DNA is TGCGCCAGCAGCCAAGTGGGTCGGGAACCTAACTATGGCTACACCTTC.

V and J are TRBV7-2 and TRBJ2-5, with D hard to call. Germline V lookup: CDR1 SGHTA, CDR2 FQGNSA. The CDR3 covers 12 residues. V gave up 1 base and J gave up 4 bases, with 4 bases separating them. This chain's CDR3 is CASSLVLETQYF. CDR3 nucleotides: TGTGCCAGCAGCTTAGTCTTAGAGACCCAGTACTTC. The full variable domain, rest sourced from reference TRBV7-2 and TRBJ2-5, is GAGVSQSPSNKVTEKGKDVELRCDPISGHTALYWYRQSLGQGLEFLIYFQGNSAPDKSGLPSDRFSAERTGGSVSTLTIQRTQQEDSAVYLCASSLVLETQYFGPGTRLLVL.

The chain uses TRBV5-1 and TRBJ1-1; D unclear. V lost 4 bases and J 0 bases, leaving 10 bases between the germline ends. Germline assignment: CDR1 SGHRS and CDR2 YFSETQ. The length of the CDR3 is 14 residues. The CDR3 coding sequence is TGCGCCAGCAGCCCTGGAGGGCTGAACACTGAAGCTTTCTTT. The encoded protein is CASSPGGLNTEAFF.

The CDR3 sequence is CASSYSGTGIYEQYF. CDR3 in DNA: TGTGCCAGCAGTTATTCCGGGACAGGGATCTACGAGCAGTACTTC. The rearrangement uses TRBV6-5 and TRBJ2-7, with 9 positions matching TRBD1. The germline V gene encodes CDR1 MNHEY and CDR2 SVGAGI. V lost 3 bases, J lost 3 bases, and 6 bases stayed unmatched. This CDR3 spans 15 amino acids.

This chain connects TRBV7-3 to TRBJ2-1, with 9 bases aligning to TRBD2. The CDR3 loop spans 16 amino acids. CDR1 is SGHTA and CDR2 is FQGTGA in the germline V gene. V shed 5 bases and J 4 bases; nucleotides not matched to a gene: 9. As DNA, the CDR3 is TGTGCCAGCAGCCCAGTAGCGGGAGCTGGGTACAATGAGCAGTTCTTC. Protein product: CASSPVAGAGYNEQFF.

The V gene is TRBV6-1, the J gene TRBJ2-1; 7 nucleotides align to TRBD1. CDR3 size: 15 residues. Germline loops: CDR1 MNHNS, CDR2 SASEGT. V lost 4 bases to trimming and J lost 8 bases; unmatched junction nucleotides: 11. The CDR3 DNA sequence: TGTGCCAGCAGTGCCGGGACAGCCACCTTTGATGAGCAGTTCTTC. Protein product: CASSAGTATFDEQFF.

CDR3 sequence (DNA): TGCGCCAGCAGCCCCGGAATTGGATCCAGAAATCAGCCCCAGCATTTT. Residues: CASSPGIGSRNQPQHF. The chain is built from TRBV4-1 and TRBJ1-5; D gene unclear. Per the germline V gene, CDR1 is MGHRA and CDR2 is YSYEKL. V was clipped by 4 bases and J by 4 bases, with 17 bases between them. This CDR3 is built from 16 residues.

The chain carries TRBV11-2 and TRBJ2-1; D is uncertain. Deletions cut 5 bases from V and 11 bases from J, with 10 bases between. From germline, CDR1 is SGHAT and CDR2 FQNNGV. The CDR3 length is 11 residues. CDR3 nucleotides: TGTGCCAGCAGCAGCCGGGCCCAGCAGTTCTTC. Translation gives CASSSRAQQFF.

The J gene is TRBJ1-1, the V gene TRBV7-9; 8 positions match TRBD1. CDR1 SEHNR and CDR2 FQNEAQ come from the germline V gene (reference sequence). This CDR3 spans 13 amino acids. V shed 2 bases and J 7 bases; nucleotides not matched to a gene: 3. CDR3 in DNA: TGTGCCAGCAGCTTATCACAGGGGGATGAAGCTTTCTTT. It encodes CASSLSQGDEAFF.

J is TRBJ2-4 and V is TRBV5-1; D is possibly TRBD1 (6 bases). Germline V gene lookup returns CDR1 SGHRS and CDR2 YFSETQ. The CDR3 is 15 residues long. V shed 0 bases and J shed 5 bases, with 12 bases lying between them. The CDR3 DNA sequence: TGCGCCAGCAGCTTGGATGGGACACGGGAAAACATTCAGTACTTC. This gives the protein CASSLDGTRENIQYF.

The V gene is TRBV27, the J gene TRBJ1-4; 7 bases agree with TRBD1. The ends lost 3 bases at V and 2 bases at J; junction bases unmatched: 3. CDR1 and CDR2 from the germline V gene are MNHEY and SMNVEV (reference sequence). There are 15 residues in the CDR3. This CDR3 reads CASSFRGWTNEKLFF. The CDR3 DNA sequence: TGTGCCAGCAGTTTCAGGGGGTGGACTAATGAAAAACTGTTTTTT. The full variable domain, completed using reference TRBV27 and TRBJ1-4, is EAQVTQNPRYLITVTGKKLTVTCSQNMNHEYMSWYRQDPGLGLRQIYYSMNVEVTDKGDVPEGYKVSRKEKRNFPLILESPSPNQTSLYFCASSFRGWTNEKLFFGSGTQLSVL.

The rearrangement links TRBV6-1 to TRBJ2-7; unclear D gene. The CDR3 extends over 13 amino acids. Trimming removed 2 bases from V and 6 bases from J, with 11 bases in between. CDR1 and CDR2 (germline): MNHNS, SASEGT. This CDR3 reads CASSESARREQYF. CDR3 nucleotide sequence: TGTGCCAGCAGTGAATCGGCTAGACGCGAGCAGTACTTC.

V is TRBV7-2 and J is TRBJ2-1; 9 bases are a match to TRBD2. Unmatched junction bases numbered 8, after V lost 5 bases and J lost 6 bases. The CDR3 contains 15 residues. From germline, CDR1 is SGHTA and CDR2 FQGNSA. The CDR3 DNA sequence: TGTGCCAGCAGCCCCGCCGCGGGAGGGGGCAATGAGCAGTTCTTC. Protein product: CASSPAAGGGNEQFF.

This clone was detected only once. CDR3 nucleotides: TGTGCCAGCAGCAAGACCCGGACGGATAGCAATCAGCCCCAGCATTTT. Translating it yields CASSKTRTDSNQPQHF. This chain links TRBV7-8 with TRBJ1-5; D ambiguous. This CDR3 has 16 amino acids. CDR1 and CDR2 (germline): SGHVS, FQNEAQ. V lost 5 bases, J lost 0 bases, and 14 bases lay in between.

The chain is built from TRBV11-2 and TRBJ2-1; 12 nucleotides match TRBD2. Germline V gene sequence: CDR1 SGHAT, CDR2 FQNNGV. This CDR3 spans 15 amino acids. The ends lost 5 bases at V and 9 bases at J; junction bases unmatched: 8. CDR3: CASSLGLAGTSEQFF. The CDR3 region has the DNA TGTGCCAGCAGCCTCGGACTAGCGGGGACCAGTGAGCAGTTCTTC.

The CDR3 DNA reads as TGCAGCGCCCTGGGACTAGCGGGGGGTACCTACGAGCAGTACTTC. Residues: CSALGLAGGTYEQYF. The rearrangement uses TRBV29-1 and TRBJ2-7; the match to TRBD2 covers 15 bases. V shed 7 bases, J shed 2 bases, and the junction held 6 bases outside the gene matches. Germline lookup yields CDR1 SQVTM and CDR2 ANQGSEA. This CDR3 is 15 amino acids long.

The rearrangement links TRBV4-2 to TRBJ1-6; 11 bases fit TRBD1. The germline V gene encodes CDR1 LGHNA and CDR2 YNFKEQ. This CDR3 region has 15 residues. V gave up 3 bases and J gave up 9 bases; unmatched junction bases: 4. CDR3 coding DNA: TGTGCCAGCAGCCAGGCCGGGACAGGGGGTTCACCCCTCCACTTT. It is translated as CASSQAGTGGSPLHF.

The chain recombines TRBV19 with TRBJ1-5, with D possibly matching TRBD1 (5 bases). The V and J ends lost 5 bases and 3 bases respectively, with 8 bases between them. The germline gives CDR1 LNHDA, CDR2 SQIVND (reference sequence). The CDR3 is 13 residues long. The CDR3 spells CASSLGLNQPQHF. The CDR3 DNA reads TGTGCCAGTAGTTTGGGGCTCAATCAGCCCCAGCATTTT.

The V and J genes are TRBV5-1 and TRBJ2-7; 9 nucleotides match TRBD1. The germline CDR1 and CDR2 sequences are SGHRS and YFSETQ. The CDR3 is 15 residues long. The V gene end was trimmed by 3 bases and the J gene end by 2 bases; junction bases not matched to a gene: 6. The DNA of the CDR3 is TGCGCCAGCAGCTCGGGACAGGGTAGGACCTACGAGCAGTACTTC. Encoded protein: CASSSGQGRTYEQYF.

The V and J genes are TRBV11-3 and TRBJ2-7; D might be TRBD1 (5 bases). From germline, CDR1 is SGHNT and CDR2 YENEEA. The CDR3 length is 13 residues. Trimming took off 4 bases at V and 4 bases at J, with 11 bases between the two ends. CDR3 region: CASSSRAGYEQYF. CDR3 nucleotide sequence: TGTGCCAGCAGCTCTAGAGCAGGGTACGAGCAGTACTTC.

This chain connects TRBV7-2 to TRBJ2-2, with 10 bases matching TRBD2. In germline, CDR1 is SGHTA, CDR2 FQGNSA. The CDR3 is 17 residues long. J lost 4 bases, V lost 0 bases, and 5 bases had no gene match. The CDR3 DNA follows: TGTGCCAGCAGCTTAGCGCGGTTAGCGGGGGGCACCGGGGAGCTGTTTTTT. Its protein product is CASSLARLAGGTGELFF.

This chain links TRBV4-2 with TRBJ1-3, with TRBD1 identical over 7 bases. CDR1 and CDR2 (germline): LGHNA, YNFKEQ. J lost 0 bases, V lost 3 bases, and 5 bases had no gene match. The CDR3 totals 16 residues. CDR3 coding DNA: TGTGCCAGCAGCCAGGGTCACAGGGGCTCTGGAAACACCATATATTTT. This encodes CASSQGHRGSGNTIYF.

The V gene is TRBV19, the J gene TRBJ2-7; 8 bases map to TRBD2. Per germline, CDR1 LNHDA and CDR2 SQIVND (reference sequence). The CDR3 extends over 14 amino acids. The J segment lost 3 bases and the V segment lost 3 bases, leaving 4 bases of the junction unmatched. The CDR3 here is CASSISSGGYEQYF. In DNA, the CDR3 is TGTGCCAGTAGTATTTCCAGCGGGGGCTACGAGCAGTACTTC.

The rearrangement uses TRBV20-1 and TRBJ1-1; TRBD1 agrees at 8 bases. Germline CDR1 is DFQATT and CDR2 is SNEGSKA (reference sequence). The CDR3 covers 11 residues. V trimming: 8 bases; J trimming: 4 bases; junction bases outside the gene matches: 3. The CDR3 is CSSDRGTEAFF. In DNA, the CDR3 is TGCAGTTCCGACAGGGGCACTGAAGCTTTCTTT.

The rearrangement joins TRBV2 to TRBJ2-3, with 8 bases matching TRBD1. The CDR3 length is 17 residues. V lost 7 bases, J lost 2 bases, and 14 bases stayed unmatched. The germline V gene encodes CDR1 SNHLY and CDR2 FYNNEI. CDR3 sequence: CASTEIRTGWTTDTQYF. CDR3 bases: TGTGCCAGCACCGAGATTCGGACAGGGTGGACCACAGATACGCAGTATTTT.